These 28 T cell receptor beta chains originate from one sample sequenced in a study. One entry per CDR3 protein, called by TCRdb with MiXCR from the 5' RACE reads. The profile shows fewer than 80,000 distinct CDR3 sequences, approximately 22% of them singletons. Sequencing was carried out using memory CD4+ T cells sorted from a lymph node. Regarding subset: memory CD4+ T cells, CD4+CD45RO+CD25-. The receptors were gathered from a female donor with breast cancer.

The rearrangement joins TRBV27 to TRBJ2-3; D call uncertain. Germline assignment: CDR1 MNHEY and CDR2 SMNVEV (reference sequence). The CDR3 has 12 residues. V was cut by 1 base and J by 6 bases, with 5 bases left in between. The DNA of the CDR3 is TGTGCCAGCAGTTTATACGAGGATACGCAGTATTTT. Its translation: CASSLYEDTQYF.

The sample holds a few counts of this clonotype. The chain combines TRBV20-1 with TRBJ1-1; D not certain. Between the trimmed V and J ends, which lost 5 bases and 11 bases, there was a span of 18 bases. CDR3 size: 12 residues. Looked up from germline, CDR1 is DFQATT and CDR2 is SNEGSKA (reference sequence). The CDR3 spells CSAPPSGGSAFF. The CDR3 DNA reads as TGCAGTGCTCCACCCTCAGGTGGGTCGGCTTTCTTT.

This clonotype has just a few counts. The chain couples TRBV10-2 to TRBJ2-1, with 8 bases lining up with TRBD1. The trim removed 10 bases at V and 3 bases at J, leaving 5 bases unmatched. Germline V gene sequence: CDR1 WSHSY, CDR2 SAAADI. This CDR3 region has 13 residues. The CDR3 region has the DNA TGCGCCACCCGGGGACAGGTCTACAATGAGCAGTTCTTC. Protein product: CATRGQVYNEQFF.

There are many counts of this clonotype. CDR3 DNA sequence: TGTGCCAGCAGCTTAGTCTTACAGGGATTTGCTGGGGCCAACGTCCTGACTTTC. Its translation: CASSLVLQGFAGANVLTF. V usage is TRBV7-2 and J usage is TRBJ2-6, with a tentative D call TRBD1 (6 bases). The CDR3 has 18 residues. Germline V lookup: CDR1 SGHTA, CDR2 FQGNSA. Between the trimmed V and J ends, which lost 1 base and 2 bases, there was a span of 15 bases.

This clonotype was observed a few times. The CDR3 loop is CASSPKGRPNSPLHF. In DNA, the CDR3 is TGTGCCAGCAGCCCAAAAGGTCGACCTAATTCACCCCTCCACTTT. The rearrangement links TRBV6-5 to TRBJ1-6; no definite D call. Trimming took off 6 bases at V and 6 bases at J, with 15 bases between the two ends. CDR1 is MNHEY and CDR2 is SVGAGI in the germline V gene. CDR3 length: 15 residues.

This clonotype was seen many times. This chain joins TRBV12-3 or TRBV12-4 and TRBJ1-6, with a weak D call TRBD1 (6 bases). V lost 5 bases and J lost 5, with 13 bases in between. CDR3 length: 15 amino acids. Written as DNA, the CDR3 is TGTGCCAGCAGTGCAGGGGCCGAAAATAATTCACCCCTCCACTTT. It is translated as CASSAGAENNSPLHF.

J is TRBJ2-7 and V is TRBV29-1; D is perhaps TRBD1 (6 bases). This CDR3 is 14 amino acids long. Germline V gene data show CDR1 as SQVTM and CDR2 as ANQGSEA. The V end was cut by 6 bases, the J end by 0 bases, with 15 bases between. The DNA for the CDR3 is TGCAGCGTCGCCGGGACAACCTTCTCCTACGAGCAGTACTTC. Translated, it gives CSVAGTTFSYEQYF.

This clonotype showed up just a few times. This CDR3 reads CASSPDRFNNEQFF. DNA for the CDR3: TGTGCCAGCAGTCCGGACAGGTTTAACAATGAGCAGTTCTTC. V is TRBV7-2 and J is TRBJ2-1, with 7 bases identical to TRBD1. The CDR3 consists of 14 residues. V gave up 6 bases and J gave up 5 bases; unmatched junction bases: 7. The germline gives CDR1 SGHTA, CDR2 FQGNSA.

The chain carries TRBV20-1 and TRBJ1-6; no clear D. The CDR3 runs 16 residues. Trimming left V 8 bases short and J 0 bases short, with 17 bases between. Germline CDR1 reads DFQATT; CDR2 reads SNEGSKA (reference sequence). CDR3 in amino acids: CSREGLFSSYNSPLHF. The CDR3, as DNA: TGCAGTCGAGAAGGACTTTTTAGCTCCTATAATTCACCCCTCCACTTT.

This clonotype occurred a few times. V usage is TRBV6-1 and J usage is TRBJ1-1; 9 nucleotides line up with TRBD1. Germline V gives CDR1 MNHNS, CDR2 SASEGT. The ends lost 8 bases at V and 0 bases at J; junction bases unmatched: 22. This CDR3 comprises 20 residues. CDR3 sequence: CASRGVLGRGQGVMNTEAFF. The CDR3 nucleotides are TGTGCCAGCCGGGGTGTTTTAGGGCGGGGACAGGGAGTAATGAACACTGAAGCTTTCTTT.

A few counts support this clonotype. The chain uses TRBV6-1 and TRBJ2-1, with a possible D match to TRBD2 (5 bases). With 3 bases removed from V and 9 bases from J, the gap between germline ends came to 12 bases. Looked up from germline, CDR1 is MNHNS and CDR2 is SASEGT. The CDR3 sequence is 13 residues long. CDR3 bases: TGTGCCAGCAGTGATCGACTAAGGAGTGAGCAGTTCTTC. This sequence encodes CASSDRLRSEQFF.

The table lists this clonotype with a few counts. Sequence at one end of the junction differs from germline and may be a read error. The chain uses TRBV2 and TRBJ2-4; 8 bases map to TRBD1. CDR3 length: 17 residues. CDR1 is SNHLY, CDR2 FYNNEI, per germline. The CDR3 nucleotides read TGTGCCGGCAGTTTAAACAGGGGGGTTACAGCCAAAAACATTCAGTACTTC. It encodes CAGSLNRGVTAKNIQYF.

This clonotype qualifies as medium-sized. The rearrangement uses TRBV7-2 and TRBJ2-5, with 8 bases fitting TRBD2. Germline V gene data show CDR1 as SGHTA and CDR2 as FQGNSA. CDR3 length: 16 residues. V lost 5 bases and J lost 4; bases outside the gene matches: 12. The CDR3 nucleotides are TGTGCCAGCAGCCCCTGGGGTGCGGGAGGACCAGAGACCCAGTACTTC. As protein: CASSPWGAGGPETQYF.

This chain links TRBV5-1 with TRBJ2-2; TRBD2 is a possible D gene (6 bases). This CDR3 comprises 20 residues. The V end lost 0 bases, the J end lost 0 bases, and 21 bases lay between the germline ends. The germline gives CDR1 SGHRS, CDR2 YFSETQ. CDR3 in amino acids: CASSLALRSGEAANTGELFF. DNA of the CDR3: TGCGCCAGCAGCTTGGCCCTTCGGAGTGGGGAGGCCGCGAACACCGGGGAGCTGTTTTTT.

This clonotype has more than one count but fewer than ten. The genes are TRBV28 and TRBJ2-7, with D perhaps matching TRBD2 (5 bases). Trimming removed 6 bases from V and 5 bases from J, with 17 bases in between. The CDR3 is 14 amino acids. Germline V CDR1 and CDR2: MDHEN, SYDVKM. The CDR3 nucleotides are TGTGCCAGCAGGTTCCGAGCGGCGTACAACGAGCAGTACTTC. Its translation is CASRFRAAYNEQYF.

This clonotype was found many times. In DNA form, the CDR3 reads TGCGCCAGCAGCGAACTAGCGGGGCGCCTTTCCTACGAGCAGTACTTC. It codes for CASSELAGRLSYEQYF. The rearrangement links TRBV5-1 to TRBJ2-7; the match to TRBD2 covers 10 bases. V lost 4 bases to trimming and J lost 1 base; unmatched junction nucleotides: 8. The germline gives CDR1 SGHRS, CDR2 YFSETQ. The CDR3 totals 16 residues.

The gene calls are TRBV4-1 and TRBJ1-5; 9 positions agree with TRBD1. J gave up 6 bases and V 6 bases, and 6 bases lay outside the gene matches. Germline-derived CDR1 and CDR2 are MGHRA and YSYEKL. This CDR3 spans 14 amino acids. The CDR3 DNA is TGCGCCAGCAGGAGACAGGGGGACAGTCAGCCCCAGCATTTT. This translates into CASRRQGDSQPQHF.

This clonotype was seen many times. The chain's CDR3 is CATSARGGRSYNEQFF. In DNA form, the CDR3 reads TGTGCCACCAGCGCGCGCGGGGGGCGCTCCTACAATGAGCAGTTCTTC. This chain connects TRBV15 to TRBJ2-1; 8 bases match TRBD2. Germline CDR1 is LNHNV and CDR2 is YYDKDF (reference sequence). V was pared by 5 bases and J by 0 bases, with 6 bases of the junction left unmatched. This CDR3 comprises 16 residues.

V is TRBV9 and J is TRBJ1-6; 8 bases align to TRBD1. Germline trimming cut 0 bases from V and 10 bases from J; bases unmatched to any gene: 12. The CDR3 sequence is 17 residues long. Germline CDR1 reads SGDLS; CDR2 reads YYNGEE. Here the CDR3 DNA reads TGTGCCAGCAGCGTAGGAGGGTTTGGACAGGGACAATCACCCCTCCACTTT. This sequence encodes CASSVGGFGQGQSPLHF.

J is TRBJ1-1 and V is TRBV20-1; 8 bases line up with TRBD1. J gave up 1 base and V 7 bases, and 8 bases lay outside the gene matches. This CDR3 is 14 amino acids long. The germline gives CDR1 DFQATT, CDR2 SNEGSKA (reference sequence). The CDR3 coding sequence is TGCAGTGGTGCAGGGGGCGCAGAGAACACTGAAGCTTTCTTT. Translated: CSGAGGAENTEAFF.

This clonotype was observed a single time. V gene TRBV7-2 combines with J gene TRBJ2-7, with D uncertain. The V gene's germline CDR1 is SGHTA and CDR2 FQGNSA. Trimming removed 0 bases at V and 6 bases at J, with 15 bases between. This CDR3 spans 15 amino acids. The DNA of the CDR3 is TGTGCCAGCAGCTTAGCACCAAGGCCCTTAGCCGAGCAGTACGTC. Protein product: CASSLAPRPLAEQYV.

This clonotype came up many times. The rearrangement joins TRBV6-2 or TRBV6-3 to TRBJ2-7; the match to TRBD2 covers 10 bases. The CDR3 is 13 residues long. The V and J ends lost 8 bases and 3 bases, in that order; junction bases with no gene match: 4. The germline gives CDR1 MNHEY, CDR2 SVGEGT. The CDR3 bases are TGTGCCAGCCAGCGGGGGGGCTTCTACGAGCAGTACTTC. Protein product: CASQRGGFYEQYF.

V usage is TRBV5-1 and J usage is TRBJ2-2; the D is unclear. Per the germline V gene, CDR1 is SGHRS and CDR2 is YFSETQ. This CDR3 spans 18 amino acids. The V end lost 4 bases, the J end lost 3 bases, and 22 bases lay between the germline ends. The CDR3 DNA sequence: TGCGCCAGCAGCCCCCGGCGGAACACCCTGCAGGACACCGGGGAGCTGTTTTTT. Protein sequence: CASSPRRNTLQDTGELFF.

V and J are TRBV5-4 and TRBJ2-2, with 7 bases lining up with TRBD1. V was pared by 2 bases and J by 2 bases, with 6 bases of the junction left unmatched. This CDR3 spans 16 amino acids. CDR1 SGHNT and CDR2 YYREEE come from the germline V gene (reference sequence). CDR3 region: CASSFWTGVNTGELFF. In nucleotides, the CDR3 is TGTGCCAGCAGCTTTTGGACAGGCGTCAACACCGGGGAGCTGTTTTTT.

The sample holds a few counts of this clonotype. The rearrangement uses TRBV5-6 and TRBJ1-2; weak D call: TRBD1 (5 bases). Trimming took 0 bases from V and 2 from J, leaving 11 bases between them. Per germline, CDR1 SGHDT and CDR2 YYEEEE. The CDR3 runs to 15 residues. The CDR3 DNA reads TGTGCCAGCAGCTTGGCCACGGCAGGGAACTATGGCTACACCTTC. Amino acids: CASSLATAGNYGYTF.

This clonotype has just a few counts. The rearrangement uses TRBV6-6 and TRBJ1-6; D perhaps matches TRBD1 (6 bases). CDR3 length: 14 amino acids. V lost 8 bases, J lost 7 bases, and 15 bases lay in between. Germline V gives CDR1 MNHNY, CDR2 SVGAGI (reference sequence). CDR3 DNA: TGTGCCAGCGCTCTTGGACAGAAGAATTCACCCCTCCACTTT. As protein: CASALGQKNSPLHF.

This clonotype has only a few counts. The gene calls are TRBV4-3 and TRBJ2-2, with a tentative D call TRBD1 (5 bases). V shed 0 bases and J shed 9 bases, with 11 bases lying between them. Germline V CDR1 and CDR2: LGHNA, YSLEER. This CDR3 is 14 amino acids long. CDR3 sequence reads: CASSQDSWGRELFF. As DNA, the CDR3 is TGCGCCAGCAGCCAAGATTCATGGGGCCGGGAGCTGTTTTTT.

This clonotype was observed a handful of times. V gene TRBV7-3 combines with J gene TRBJ2-5, with 9 bases matching TRBD1. With 5 bases clipped from V and 5 bases from J, the junction kept 9 bases outside the gene matches. The CDR3 loop spans 15 amino acids. Germline V lookup: CDR1 SGHTA, CDR2 FQGTGA. CDR3 sequence reads: CASSPGQGNFETQYF. The CDR3 DNA follows: TGTGCCAGCAGCCCAGGACAGGGGAATTTTGAGACCCAGTACTTC.